The 9 T cell receptor beta chains given below trace back to one sample, sequenced in a study of a mutant IDH1 vaccine in newly diagnosed glioma (dated by TCRdb to the early 2020s). What this sample's time point label stands for: week 47, end of study. Each vaccine dose was 300 ug of a 20-mer mutant IDH1 peptide in Montanide, given subcutaneously with topical imiquimod. Library preparation was by the immunoSEQ multiplex PCR assay. What TCRdb holds here is the immuneACCESS table cut down to in-frame rearrangements. Part of the clones is not present; checked against another copy, under half of the missing clones reflect an unresolved V gene, and the others are unexplained. For this sample the table gives about 56,000 clones, of which approximately 75% were detected only once. The ten most abundant clones make up 5% to 6% of the sample. The antigens for these receptors are not known. Sequencing used PBMCs, obtained from a glioma patient whose treatment included an IDH1 peptide vaccine. The receptors here all came from a man aged 50-59 years with glioma.

V and J are TRBV30 and TRBJ1-3, with 7 positions matching TRBD1. The germline CDR1 and CDR2 sequences are GTSNPN and SVGIG (reference sequence). The CDR3 runs 12 residues. CDR3 in amino acids: CALTGPGNTIYF. The CDR3 nucleotides read TGTGCTTTGACAGGGCCTGGAAACACCATATATTTT.

Judged by abundance, this clone is medium-sized. The V gene is TRBV19, the J gene TRBJ2-1; perhaps TRBD2 as D (5 bases). The V gene's germline CDR1 is LNHDA and CDR2 SQIVND (reference sequence). This CDR3 spans 14 amino acids. Trimming cost V 3 bases and J 0 bases, with 6 bases left between them. As DNA, the CDR3 is TGTGCCAGTAGTATGGGGAGCTCCTACAATGAGCAGTTCTTC. Protein: CASSMGSSYNEQFF. The entire variable domain, with the rest obtained from reference TRBV19 and TRBJ2-1, is as follows: DGGITQSPKYLFRKEGQNVTLSCEQNLNHDAMYWYRQDPGQGLRLIYYSQIVNDFQKGDIAEGYSVSREKKESFPLTVTSAQKNPTAFYLCASSMGSSYNEQFFGPGTRLTVL.

Only one count was recorded for this clone. The chain links TRBV18 to TRBJ2-1; the match to TRBD1 covers 8 bases. Germline V gene lookup returns CDR1 KGHSH and CDR2 LQKENI. The V gene end was trimmed by 3 bases and the J gene end by 8 bases; junction bases not matched to a gene: 12. The CDR3 length is 16 residues. This CDR3 is CASSPPVGTGRDEQFF. The CDR3 DNA is TGTGCCAGCTCACCTCCGGTGGGGACAGGCCGGGATGAGCAGTTCTTC.

The gene calls are TRBV21-1 and TRBJ2-7. TRBV21-1 is a listed pseudogene. The CDR3 consists of 16 residues. The CDR3 loop reads CASSEPIGQGDYEQYF. CDR3 in DNA: TGTGCCAGCAGCGAGCCGATTGGGCAGGGAGACTACGAGCAGTACTTC.

This clone rates as large (0.1 to 1%). CDR3 loop: CASRFREGYSNQPQHF. DNA of the CDR3: TGTGCCAGCAGGTTCAGGGAGGGATATAGCAATCAGCCCCAGCATTTT. The chain carries TRBV6-7 and TRBJ1-5, with D maybe TRBD1 (5 bases). TRBV6-7 is classed as an ORF, of uncertain function. The CDR3 spans 16 residues. V lost 6 bases, J lost 0 bases, and 15 bases lay in between.

This clone was detected only a few times. CDR3 sequence (DNA): TGTGCCAGCAGTTTACTCGGGGCCGGAGGGGAGACCCAGTACTTC. The encoded protein is CASSLLGAGGETQYF. The rearrangement uses TRBV27 and TRBJ2-5; the D gene is possibly TRBD2 (6 bases). Trimming cost V 2 bases and J 5 bases, with 15 bases left between them. The germline V gene encodes CDR1 MNHEY and CDR2 SMNVEV (reference sequence). The CDR3 length is 15 residues.

V and J are TRBV7-2 and TRBJ2-1; possibly TRBD2 for D (6 bases). With 1 base removed from V and 1 base from J, the gap between germline ends came to 11 bases. In germline, CDR1 is SGHTA, CDR2 FQGNSA. This CDR3 spans 16 amino acids. CDR3 DNA sequence: TGTGCCAGCAGCTTAGAGGCCGGGGGATCCTACAATGAGCAGTTCTTC. This encodes CASSLEAGGSYNEQFF.

The V call is TRBV19, the J call TRBJ2-7; D is possibly TRBD1 (5 bases). Looked up from germline, CDR1 is LNHDA and CDR2 is SQIVND (reference sequence). V was trimmed by 6 bases and J by 4 bases, leaving 13 bases between them. The CDR3 is 13 residues long. The CDR3 spells CASSQRQFYEQYF. DNA for the CDR3: TGTGCCAGTAGCCAGAGACAGTTTTACGAGCAGTACTTC.

This clone was detected only a few times. The chain recombines TRBV19 with TRBJ1-3; D might be TRBD1 (6 bases). Trimming removed 7 bases at V and 6 bases at J, with 13 bases between. The CDR3 has 13 amino acids. Germline V CDR1 and CDR2: LNHDA, SQIVND (reference sequence). CDR3 amino acids: CASTRTVSNTIYF. In DNA, the CDR3 is TGTGCCAGTACCCGGACAGTTTCAAACACCATATATTTT.